This TCR beta chain derives from a study of blood T cell repertoires in COVID-19 (dated by TCRdb to 2018 to 2020). About the study as a whole: Collaborator samples came from the United States, Italy and Spain and covered acute and convalescent phases of COVID-19. The prospective study material was composed of cDNA or gDNA derived from T cells, B-cell-depleted T cells, or PBMCs. The dataset comprised deeply sampled blood TCRbeta repertoires from subjects exposed to, actively infected with, or recovered from COVID-19. The repertoires were released in a freely available public database meant as a resource for research on the immune response to SARS-CoV-2. The samples were drawn from the first 160 participants of the ongoing ImmuneRACE study and from about 1,200 subjects provided by 6 global collaborators. A de-identified subject ID, COVID-19 status, age in years and sex were almost always included in the sample metadata. HLA class I and class II types, where available, came from metadata supplied by the sample provider rather than from assay-based typing.

Inclusive of the bounding cysteine and phenylalanine, the CDR3 is 17 residues long. CDR3 DNA is the only sequence kept; it has 51 bases, read in frame from the first base. The germline V gene (reference sequence) yields SEHNR for CDR1 and FQNEAQ for CDR2. V trim: 3 bases; J trim: 10 bases; unmatched bases: 16. Paper-wide results and their limitations: The amount of clinical and demographic metadata varied by source and participant and was provided uncurated.

One collaborating source in Seattle enrolled patients during active infection and followed them longitudinally through the course of disease. The collaborating institutions used their own protocols to collect whole blood in K2EDTA tubes. Collaborator samples were shipped for TCRbeta analysis as frozen whole blood, isolated PBMCs, or DNA extracted from either sample type. As for this clone: The antigen it recognizes is unknown. The record has no base qualities; no much larger clone is one base away.

TCRbeta CDR3 regions were amplified from genomic DNA by means of the immunoSEQ Assay, a bias-controlled multiplex PCR. The published analysis was carried out like this. Nucleated cell counts per sample were estimated from amplification of reference gene primers within the assay. To quantify the absolute abundance of each unique TCRbeta CDR3 rearrangement, sequence reads were collapsed and filtered. For each sample, productive Simpson clonality was calculated by taking the square root of Simpson's diversity index across productive rearrangements. Held by TCRdb, this immuneACCESS table contains in-frame sequences only and omits some clones. Under half of the omission traces to an unresolved V gene where checked; the cause of the rest is unknown. V and J calls and clone size come straight from that table; D and trimming were deduced from the DNA. The sample includes 150,000 to 200,000 clones, with around 86% observed a single time. The ten top clones hold roughly 0.58% of the sample.

Material for sequencing was peripheral blood. This sequence uses TRBV7-9 and TRBJ2-1; 9 middle bases align to TRBD2. This sequence originates from a man aged 55 to 69 with COVID-19, enrolled during active disease. The CDR3 protein: CASSFIISSGGFTEQFF. In nucleotides, the sequence is TGTGCCAGCAGCTTTATCATCTCCAGCGGGGGGTTTACGGAGCAGTTCTTC. With the rest looked up from the reference TRBV7-9 and TRBJ2-1 genes rather than sequenced, the full variable domain is DTGVSQNPRHKITKRGQNVTFRCDPISEHNRLYWYRQTLGQGPEFLTYFQNEAQLEKSRLLSDRFSAERPKGSFSTLEIQRTEQGDSAMYLCASSFIISSGGFTEQFFGPGTRLTVL.